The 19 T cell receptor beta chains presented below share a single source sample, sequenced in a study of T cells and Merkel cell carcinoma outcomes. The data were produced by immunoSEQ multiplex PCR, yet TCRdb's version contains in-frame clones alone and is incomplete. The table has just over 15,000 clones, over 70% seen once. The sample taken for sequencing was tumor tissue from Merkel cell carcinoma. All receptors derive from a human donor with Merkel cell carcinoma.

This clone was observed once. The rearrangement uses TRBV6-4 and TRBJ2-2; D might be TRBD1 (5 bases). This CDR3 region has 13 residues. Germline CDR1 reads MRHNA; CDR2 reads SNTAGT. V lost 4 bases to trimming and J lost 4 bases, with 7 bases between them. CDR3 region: CASSVGATGELFF. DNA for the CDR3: TGTGCCAGCAGTGTAGGGGCCACCGGGGAGCTGTTTTTT.

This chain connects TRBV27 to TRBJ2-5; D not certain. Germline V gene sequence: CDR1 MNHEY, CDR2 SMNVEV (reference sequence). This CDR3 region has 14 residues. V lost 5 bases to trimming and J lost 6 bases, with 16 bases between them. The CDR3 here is CASSPTTGAKTQYF. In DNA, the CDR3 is TGTGCCAGCAGTCCGACGACTGGCGCTAAGACCCAGTACTTC.

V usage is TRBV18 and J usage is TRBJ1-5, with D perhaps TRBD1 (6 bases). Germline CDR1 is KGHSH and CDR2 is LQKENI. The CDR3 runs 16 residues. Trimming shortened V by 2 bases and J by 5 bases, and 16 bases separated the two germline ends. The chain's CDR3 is CASSPSEGGGHQPQHF. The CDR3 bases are TGTGCCAGCTCACCAAGTGAGGGAGGGGGTCATCAGCCCCAGCATTTT.

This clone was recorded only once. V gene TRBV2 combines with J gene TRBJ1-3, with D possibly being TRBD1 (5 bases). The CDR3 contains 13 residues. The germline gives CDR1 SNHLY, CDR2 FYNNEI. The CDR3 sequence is CARGRAGGNTIYF. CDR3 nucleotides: TGTGCGAGGGGCAGGGCTGGGGGAAACACCATATATTTT.

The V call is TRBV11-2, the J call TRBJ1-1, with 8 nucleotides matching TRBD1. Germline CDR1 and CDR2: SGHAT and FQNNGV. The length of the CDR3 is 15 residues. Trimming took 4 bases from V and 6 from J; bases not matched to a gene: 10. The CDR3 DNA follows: TGTGCCAGCAGCTCGAACAGGGGGAAGTACGCTGAAGCTTTCTTT. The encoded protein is CASSSNRGKYAEAFF. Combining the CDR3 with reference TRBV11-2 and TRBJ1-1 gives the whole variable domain EAGVAQSPRYKIIEKRQSVAFWCNPISGHATLYWYQQILGQGPKLLIQFQNNGVVDDSQLPKDRFSAERLKGVDSTLKIQPAKLEDSAVYLCASSSNRGKYAEAFFGQGTRLTVV.

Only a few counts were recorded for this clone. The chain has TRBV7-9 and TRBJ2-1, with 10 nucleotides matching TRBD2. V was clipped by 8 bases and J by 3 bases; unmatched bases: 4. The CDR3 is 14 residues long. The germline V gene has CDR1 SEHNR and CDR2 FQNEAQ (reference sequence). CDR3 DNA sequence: TGTGCCAGCGGCATAGCGGGGGGCTACAATGAGCAGTTCTTC. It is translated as CASGIAGGYNEQFF.

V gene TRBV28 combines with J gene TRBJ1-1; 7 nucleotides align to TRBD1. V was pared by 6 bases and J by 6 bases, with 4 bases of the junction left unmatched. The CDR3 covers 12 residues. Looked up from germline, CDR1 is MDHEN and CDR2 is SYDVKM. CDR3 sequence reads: CASSNGQAEAFF. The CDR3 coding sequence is TGTGCCAGCAGCAACGGACAGGCTGAAGCTTTCTTT. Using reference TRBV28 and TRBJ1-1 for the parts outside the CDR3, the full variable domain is DVKVTQSSRYLVKRTGEKVFLECVQDMDHENMFWYRQDPGLGLRLIYFSYDVKMKEKGDIPEGYSVSREKKERFSLILESASTNQTSMYLCASSNGQAEAFFGQGTRLTVV.

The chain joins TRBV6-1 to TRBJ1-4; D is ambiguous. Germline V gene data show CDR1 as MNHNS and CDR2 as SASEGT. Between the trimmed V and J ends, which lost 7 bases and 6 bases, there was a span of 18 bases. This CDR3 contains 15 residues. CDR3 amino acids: CASTIRPKRDEKLFF. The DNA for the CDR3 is TGTGCCAGCACCATCCGCCCGAAGAGAGATGAAAAACTGTTTTTT.

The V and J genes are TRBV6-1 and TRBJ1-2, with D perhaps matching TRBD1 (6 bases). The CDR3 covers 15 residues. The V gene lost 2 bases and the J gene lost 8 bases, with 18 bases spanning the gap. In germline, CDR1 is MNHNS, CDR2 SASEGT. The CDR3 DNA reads TGTGCCAGCAGTGAAACTGAGACGGGACATGGCGGCTACACCTTC. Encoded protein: CASSETETGHGGYTF.

CDR3 loop: CASSLSQGWANTIYF. For the CDR3, the DNA is TGTGCCAGCAGTTTATCTCAGGGGTGGGCAAACACCATATATTTT. The chain links TRBV27 to TRBJ1-3; maybe TRBD1 (6 bases). Between the trimmed V and J ends, which lost 0 bases and 6 bases, there was a span of 12 bases. CDR3 size: 15 residues. Germline loops: CDR1 MNHEY, CDR2 SMNVEV (reference sequence).

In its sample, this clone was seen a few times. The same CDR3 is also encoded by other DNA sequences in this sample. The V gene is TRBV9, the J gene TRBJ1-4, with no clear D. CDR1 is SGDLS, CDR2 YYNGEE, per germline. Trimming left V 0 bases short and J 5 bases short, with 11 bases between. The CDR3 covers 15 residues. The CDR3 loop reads CASSVGVQTNEKLFF. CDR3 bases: TGTGCCAGCAGCGTAGGGGTACAGACAAATGAAAAACTGTTTTTT.

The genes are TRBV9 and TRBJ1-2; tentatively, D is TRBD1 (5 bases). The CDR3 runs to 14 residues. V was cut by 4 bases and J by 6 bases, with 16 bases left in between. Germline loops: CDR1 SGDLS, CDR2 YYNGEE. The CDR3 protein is CASSPSRGHDGYTF. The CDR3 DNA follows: TGTGCCAGCAGCCCCAGTAGGGGCCACGATGGCTACACCTTC. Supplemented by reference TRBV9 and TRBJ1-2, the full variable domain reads DSGVTQTPKHLITATGQRVTLRCSPRSGDLSVYWYQQSLDQGLQFLIQYYNGEERAKGNILERFSAQQFPDLHSELNLSSLELGDSALYFCASSPSRGHDGYTFGSGTRLTVV.

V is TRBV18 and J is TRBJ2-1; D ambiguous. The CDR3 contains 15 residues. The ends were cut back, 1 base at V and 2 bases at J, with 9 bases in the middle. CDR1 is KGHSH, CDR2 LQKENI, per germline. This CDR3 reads CASSPLAGPYNEQFF. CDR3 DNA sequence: TGTGCCAGCTCACCACTGGCAGGCCCCTACAATGAGCAGTTCTTC.

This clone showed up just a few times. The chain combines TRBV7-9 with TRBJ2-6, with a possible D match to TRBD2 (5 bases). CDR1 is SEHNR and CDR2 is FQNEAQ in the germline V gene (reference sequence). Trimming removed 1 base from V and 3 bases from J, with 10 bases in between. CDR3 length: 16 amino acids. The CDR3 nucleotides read TGTGCCAGCAGCTTAGTTATCGGGGTTGGGGCCAACGTCCTGACTTTC. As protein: CASSLVIGVGANVLTF.

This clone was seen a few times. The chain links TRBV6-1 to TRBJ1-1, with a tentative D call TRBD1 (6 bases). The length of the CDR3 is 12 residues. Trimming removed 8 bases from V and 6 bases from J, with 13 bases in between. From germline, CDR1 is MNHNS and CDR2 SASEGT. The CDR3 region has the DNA TGTGCCAGCTCGAGGGGGGACCCTGAAGCTTTCTTT. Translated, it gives CASSRGDPEAFF.

The CDR3 bases are TGCGCCAGCAGCCCCTCTGGGGATAGAAGTAAAGGCTACACCTTC. This sequence encodes CASSPSGDRSKGYTF. This chain connects TRBV5-1 to TRBJ1-2, with D hard to call. The CDR3 sequence is 15 residues long. Looked up from germline, CDR1 is SGHRS and CDR2 is YFSETQ. V lost 4 bases, J lost 8 bases, and 21 bases lay in between.

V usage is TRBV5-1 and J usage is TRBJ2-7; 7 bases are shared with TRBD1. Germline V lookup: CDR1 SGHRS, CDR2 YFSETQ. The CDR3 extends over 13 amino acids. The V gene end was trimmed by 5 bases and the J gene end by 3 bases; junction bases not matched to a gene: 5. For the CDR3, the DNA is TGCGCCAGCAGTCAAGGACAGGACTACGAGCAGTACTTC. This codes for CASSQGQDYEQYF.

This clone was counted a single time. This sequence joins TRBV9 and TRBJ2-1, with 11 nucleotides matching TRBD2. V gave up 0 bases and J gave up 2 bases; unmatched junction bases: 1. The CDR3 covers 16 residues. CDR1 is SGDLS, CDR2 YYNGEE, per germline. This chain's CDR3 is CASSVDSGRAYNEQFF. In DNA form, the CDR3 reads TGTGCCAGCAGCGTAGATAGCGGGAGGGCCTACAATGAGCAGTTCTTC.

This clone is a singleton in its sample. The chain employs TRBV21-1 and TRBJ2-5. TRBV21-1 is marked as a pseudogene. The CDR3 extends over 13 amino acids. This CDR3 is CASNSPEQETQYF. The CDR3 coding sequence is TGTGCCAGCAACTCCCCGGAACAAGAGACCCAGTACTTC.